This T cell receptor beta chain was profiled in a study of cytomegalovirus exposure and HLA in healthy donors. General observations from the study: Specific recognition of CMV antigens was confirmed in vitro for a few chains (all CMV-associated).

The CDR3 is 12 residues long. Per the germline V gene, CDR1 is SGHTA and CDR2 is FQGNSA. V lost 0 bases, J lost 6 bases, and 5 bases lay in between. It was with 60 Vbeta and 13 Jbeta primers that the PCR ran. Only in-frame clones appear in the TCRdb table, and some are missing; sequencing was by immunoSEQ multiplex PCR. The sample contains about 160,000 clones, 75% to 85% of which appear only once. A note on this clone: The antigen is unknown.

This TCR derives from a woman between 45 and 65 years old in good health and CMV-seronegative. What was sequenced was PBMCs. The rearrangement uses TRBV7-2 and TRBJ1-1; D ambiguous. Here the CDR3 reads CASSLAGAEAFF. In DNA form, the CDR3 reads TGTGCCAGCAGCTTAGCGGGCGCTGAAGCTTTCTTT.